Sequencing of this T cell receptor beta chain was carried out in a study of CD8 T cells in Susac syndrome. Study background: The sequenced Susac syndrome patients comprised five or six with active disease and about eight in remission.

This clonotype was recorded a few times. CDR1 is MDHEN and CDR2 is SYDVKM in the germline V gene. Trimming shortened V by 1 base and J by 1 base, and 6 bases separated the two germline ends. The CDR3 contains 14 residues. A quantity of about 0.5 to 1 ug RNA underwent reverse transcription using random hexamers. TCRdb independently ran MiXCR on the immunoSEQ multiplex PCR reads; one entry per CDR3 protein. The table has roughly 190,000 distinct CDR3 sequences, more than 85% seen once. The receptor was isolated from a human donor with Susac syndrome. The chain links TRBV28 to TRBJ2-3, with TRBD1 as a possible D gene (5 bases). Sequencing input: CD8+ T cells from PBMCs. The CDR3 nucleotides read TGTGCCAGCAGTTTATCAGGGCGCACAGATACGCAGTATTTT. Translating gives CASSLSGRTDTQYF.